This is a list of T cell receptor beta chains from one sample in a study of identical twins. In TCRdb, the 5' RACE reads were re-called with MiXCR into one record per CDR3 protein. The sample records under 500,000 distinct CDR3 sequences, about 13% being singletons. The same sample was also studied in work on yellow fever vaccine responses in identical twins.

Sequencing was performed on CD4+ T cells sorted from blood. These receptors came from a woman under 30 in good health. The CDR3 runs from the conserved cysteine through the conserved F or W. D genes are given only for firm matches. The size field is filled for only some rows; it gives once, few, many or a size class.

abundance	v_gene	j_gene	d_gene	CDR3aa	CDR3nt
many	TRBV20-1	TRBJ1-1	.	CSARDYLSPSKAFF	TGCAGTGCTAGAGATTACCTTTCCCCTAGCAAAGCTTTCTTT
many	TRBV5-1	TRBJ2-3	TRBD2	CASSTGLAGGTDTQYF	TGTGCCAGCAGCACGGGACTAGCGGGGGGCACAGATACGCAGTATTTT
.	TRBV11-2	TRBJ2-1	TRBD1	CASSRTGGLYNEQFF	TGTGCCAGCAGCCGGACAGGGGGCTTATACAATGAGCAGTTCTTC
few	TRBV7-9	TRBJ1-4	.	CASSLGLQEKLFF	TGTGCCAGCAGCTTAGGGCTCCAAGAAAAACTGTTTTTT
many	TRBV29-1	TRBJ2-3	.	CSVAARGTDTQYF	TGCAGCGTTGCGGCTCGGGGCACAGATACGCAGTATTTT
many	TRBV7-2	TRBJ2-3	.	CASSFGLLGTDTQYF	TGTGCCAGCAGCTTTGGACTACTTGGCACAGATACGCAGTATTTT
few	TRBV27	TRBJ2-5	.	CASSATTSRETQYF	TGTGCCAGCAGTGCGACAACCTCGCGGGAGACCCAGTACTTC
.	TRBV25-1	TRBJ2-7	TRBD1	CASSEHRGAYEQYF	TGTGCCAGCAGTGAACACAGGGGGGCCTACGAGCAGTACTTC
few	TRBV2	TRBJ2-1	.	CASSGGVIGAWEFF	TGTGCCAGCAGTGGCGGAGTTATCGGGGCTTGGGAGTTCTTC
many	TRBV10-2	TRBJ1-2	.	CASSESEGMGYGYTF	TGCGCCAGCAGTGAGTCTGAGGGCATGGGCTATGGCTACACCTTC
many	TRBV29-1	TRBJ2-5	TRBD1	CSVARTGTQETQYF	TGCAGCGTTGCTAGGACAGGGACACAAGAGACCCAGTACTTC
.	TRBV6-2/TRBV6-3	TRBJ2-2	TRBD2	CASSYLAGGPDTGELFF	TGTGCCAGCAGTTATTTAGCGGGAGGGCCGGACACCGGGGAGCTGTTTTTT
.	TRBV19	TRBJ1-1	.	CASSIMRNTASTEAFF	TGTGCCAGTAGTATAATGAGGAACACCGCGAGCACTGAAGCTTTCTTT